The source of this T cell receptor beta chain is a study of T-cell memory formation after mild COVID-19. Trimming pared 2 bases from V and 0 bases from J, leaving 15 bases between. The CDR3 has 17 residues. Germline V gene sequence: CDR1 SGHDT, CDR2 YYEEEE. TCRdb re-derived calls from the 5' RACE reads in MiXCR, one entry per CDR3 protein. The table lists fewer than 700,000 distinct CDR3 sequences, 20% to 25% of them singletons, with around 8.4% in the top ten. The clonotype comes from an adult woman who had mild COVID-19 (a few samples of this study predate the infection). Cell type and time point are not known. The chain combines TRBV5-6 with TRBJ2-4; a possible D gene is TRBD2 (6 bases). The sample was PBMCs or a T cell subset sorted from them (not recorded which). The CDR3 region has the DNA TGTGCCAGCAGCTTTTCTGGGGCGGGACTAGCCAAAAACATTCAGTACTTC. It specifies CASSFSGAGLAKNIQYF.